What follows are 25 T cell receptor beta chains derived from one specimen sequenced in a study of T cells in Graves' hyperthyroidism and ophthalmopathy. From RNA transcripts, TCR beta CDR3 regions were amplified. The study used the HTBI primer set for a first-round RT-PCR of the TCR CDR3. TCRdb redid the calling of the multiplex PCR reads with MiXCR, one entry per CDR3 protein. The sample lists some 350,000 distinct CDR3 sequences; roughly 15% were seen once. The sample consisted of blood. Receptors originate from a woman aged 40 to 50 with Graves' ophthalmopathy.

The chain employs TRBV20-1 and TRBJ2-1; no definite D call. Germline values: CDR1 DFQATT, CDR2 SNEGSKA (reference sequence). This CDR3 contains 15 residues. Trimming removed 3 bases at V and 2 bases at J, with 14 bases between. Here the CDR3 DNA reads TGCAGTGCTAGCAGTAGGCTTAGAGCCTACAATGAGCAGTTCTTC. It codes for CSASSRLRAYNEQFF.

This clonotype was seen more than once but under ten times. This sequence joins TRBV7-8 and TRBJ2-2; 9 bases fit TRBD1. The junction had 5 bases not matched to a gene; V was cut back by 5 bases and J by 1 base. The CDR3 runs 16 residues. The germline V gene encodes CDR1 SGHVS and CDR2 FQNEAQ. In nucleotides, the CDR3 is TGTGCCAGCAGCCGGCCGGGACAGGGGAACACCGGGGAGCTGTTTTTT. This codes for CASSRPGQGNTGELFF.

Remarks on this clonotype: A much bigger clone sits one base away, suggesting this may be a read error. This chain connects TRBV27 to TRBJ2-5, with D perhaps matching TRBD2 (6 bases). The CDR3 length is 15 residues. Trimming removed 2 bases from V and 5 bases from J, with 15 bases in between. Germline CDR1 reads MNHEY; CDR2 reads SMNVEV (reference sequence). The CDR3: CASSLVGGVAETQYF. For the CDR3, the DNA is TGTGCCAGCAGTTTAGTCGGGGGAGTTGCGGAGACCCAGTACTTC.

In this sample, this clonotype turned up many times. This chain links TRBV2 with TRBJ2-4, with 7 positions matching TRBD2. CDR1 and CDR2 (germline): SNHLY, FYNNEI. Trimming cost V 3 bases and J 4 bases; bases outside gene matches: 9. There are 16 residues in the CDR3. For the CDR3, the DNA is TGTGCCAGCAGTGACCTAGGGGAGGGCCAAAAAAACATTCAGTACTTC. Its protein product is CASSDLGEGQKNIQYF. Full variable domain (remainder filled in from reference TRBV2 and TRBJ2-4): EPEVTQTPSHQVTQMGQEVILRCVPISNHLYFYWYRQILGQKVEFLVSFYNNEISEKSEIFDDQFSVERPDGSNFTLKIRSTKLEDSAMYFCASSDLGEGQKNIQYFGAGTRLSVL.

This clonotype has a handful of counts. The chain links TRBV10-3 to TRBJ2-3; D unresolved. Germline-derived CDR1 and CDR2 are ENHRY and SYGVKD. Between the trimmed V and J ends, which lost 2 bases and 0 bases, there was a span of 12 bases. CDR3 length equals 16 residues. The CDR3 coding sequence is TGTGCCATCAGTGAGATAGGCCCCTCTAGCACAGATACGCAGTATTTT. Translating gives CAISEIGPSSTDTQYF.

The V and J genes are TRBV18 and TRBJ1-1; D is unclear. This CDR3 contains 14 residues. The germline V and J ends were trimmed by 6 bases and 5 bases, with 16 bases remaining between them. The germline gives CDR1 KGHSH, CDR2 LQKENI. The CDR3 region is CASSFAGSRTEAFF. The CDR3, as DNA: TGTGCCAGCTCCTTCGCCGGCAGCCGGACTGAAGCTTTCTTT.

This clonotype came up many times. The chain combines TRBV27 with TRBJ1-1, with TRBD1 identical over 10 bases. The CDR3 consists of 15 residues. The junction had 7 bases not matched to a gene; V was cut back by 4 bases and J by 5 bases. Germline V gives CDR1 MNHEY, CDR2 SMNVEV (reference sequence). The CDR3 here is CASSYRTGGWTEAFF. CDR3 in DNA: TGTGCCAGCAGTTACCGGACAGGGGGATGGACTGAAGCTTTCTTT.

The CDR3 reads CASSLEAGTIQYF. The CDR3 region has the DNA TGTGCCAGCAGCTTGGAGGCCGGGACGATTCAGTACTTC. The chain uses TRBV5-6 and TRBJ2-4, with D perhaps given as TRBD1 or TRBD2 (5 bases each). Germline V gene data show CDR1 as SGHDT and CDR2 as YYEEEE. V was clipped by 0 bases and J by 10 bases, with 11 bases between them. The CDR3 sequence is 13 residues long.

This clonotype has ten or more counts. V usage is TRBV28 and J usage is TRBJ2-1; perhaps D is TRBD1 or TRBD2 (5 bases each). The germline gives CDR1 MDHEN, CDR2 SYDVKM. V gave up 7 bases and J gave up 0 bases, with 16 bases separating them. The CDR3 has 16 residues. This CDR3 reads CASNGGSAYSYNEQFF. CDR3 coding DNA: TGTGCCAGCAATGGGGGTAGCGCATACTCCTACAATGAGCAGTTCTTC.

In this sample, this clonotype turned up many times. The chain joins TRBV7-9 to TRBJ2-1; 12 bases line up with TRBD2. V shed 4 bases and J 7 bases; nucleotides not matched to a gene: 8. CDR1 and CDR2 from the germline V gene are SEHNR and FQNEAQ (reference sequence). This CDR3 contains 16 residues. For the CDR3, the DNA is TGTGCCAGCAGCTCACAGGGACTAGCGGGTACTAATGAGCAGTTCTTC. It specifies CASSSQGLAGTNEQFF. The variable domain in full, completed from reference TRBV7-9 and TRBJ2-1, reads DTGVSQNPRHKITKRGQNVTFRCDPISEHNRLYWYRQTLGQGPEFLTYFQNEAQLEKSRLLSDRFSAERPKGSFSTLEIQRTEQGDSAMYLCASSSQGLAGTNEQFFGPGTRLTVL.

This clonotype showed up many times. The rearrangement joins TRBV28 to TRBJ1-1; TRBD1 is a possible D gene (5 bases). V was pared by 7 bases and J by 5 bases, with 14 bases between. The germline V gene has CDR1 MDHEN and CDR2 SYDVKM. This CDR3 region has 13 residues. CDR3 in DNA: TGTGCCAGCATCGGGGGGGGAGGTACTGAAGCTTTCTTT. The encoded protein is CASIGGGGTEAFF.

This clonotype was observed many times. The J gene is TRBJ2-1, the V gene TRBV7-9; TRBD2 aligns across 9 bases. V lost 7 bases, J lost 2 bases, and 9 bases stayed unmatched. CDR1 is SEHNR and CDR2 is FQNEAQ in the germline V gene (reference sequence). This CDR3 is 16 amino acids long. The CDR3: CASIPAGGGPYNEQFF. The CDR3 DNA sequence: TGTGCCAGCATCCCTGCGGGGGGGGGACCCTACAATGAGCAGTTCTTC.

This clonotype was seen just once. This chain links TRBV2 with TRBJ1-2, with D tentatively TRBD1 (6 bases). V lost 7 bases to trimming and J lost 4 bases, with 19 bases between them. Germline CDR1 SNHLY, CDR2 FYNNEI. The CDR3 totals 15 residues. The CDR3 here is CASTRQVPRGYGYTF. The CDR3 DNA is TGTGCCAGCACTAGACAGGTCCCACGAGGCTATGGCTACACCTTC.

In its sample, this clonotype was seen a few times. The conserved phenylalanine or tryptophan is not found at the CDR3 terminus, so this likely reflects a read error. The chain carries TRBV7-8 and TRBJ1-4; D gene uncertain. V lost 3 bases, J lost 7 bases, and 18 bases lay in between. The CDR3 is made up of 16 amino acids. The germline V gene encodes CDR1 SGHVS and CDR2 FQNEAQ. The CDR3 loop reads CASSFWPKGIGEKLFL. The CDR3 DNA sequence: TGTGCCAGCAGCTTTTGGCCCAAAGGGATTGGTGAAAAACTGTTTTTA.

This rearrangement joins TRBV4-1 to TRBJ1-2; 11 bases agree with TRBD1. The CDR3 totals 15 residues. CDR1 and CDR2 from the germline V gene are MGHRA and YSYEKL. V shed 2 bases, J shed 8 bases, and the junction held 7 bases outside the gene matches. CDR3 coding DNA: TGCGCCAGCAGCCAATTGGACAGGGGGCTTGGCGGCTACACCTTC. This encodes CASSQLDRGLGGYTF.

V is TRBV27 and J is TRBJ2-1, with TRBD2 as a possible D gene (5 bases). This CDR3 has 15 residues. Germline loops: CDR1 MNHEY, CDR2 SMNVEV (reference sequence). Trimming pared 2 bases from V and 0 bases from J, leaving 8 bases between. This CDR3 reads CASSLEGSSYNEQFF. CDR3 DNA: TGTGCCAGCAGTTTAGAAGGGAGCTCCTACAATGAGCAGTTCTTC.

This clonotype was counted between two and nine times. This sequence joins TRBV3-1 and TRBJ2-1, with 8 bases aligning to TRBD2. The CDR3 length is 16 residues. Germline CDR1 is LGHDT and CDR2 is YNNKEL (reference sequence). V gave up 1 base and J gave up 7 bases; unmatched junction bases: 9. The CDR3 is CASSQALGLGLNEQFF. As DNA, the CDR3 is TGTGCCAGCAGCCAAGCCCTGGGACTAGGGTTAAATGAGCAGTTCTTC.

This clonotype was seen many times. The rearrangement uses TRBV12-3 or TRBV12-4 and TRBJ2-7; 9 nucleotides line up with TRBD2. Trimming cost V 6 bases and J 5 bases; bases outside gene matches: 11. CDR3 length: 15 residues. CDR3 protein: CASRNSGGSSDEQYF. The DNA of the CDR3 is TGTGCCAGCAGAAATAGCGGGGGTAGTTCGGACGAGCAGTACTTC.

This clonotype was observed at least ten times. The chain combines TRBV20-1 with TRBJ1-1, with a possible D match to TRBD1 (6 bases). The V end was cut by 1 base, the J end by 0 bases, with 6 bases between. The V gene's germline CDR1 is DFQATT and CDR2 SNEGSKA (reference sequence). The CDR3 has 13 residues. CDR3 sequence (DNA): TGCAGTGCTAGAGGACAGGTGAACACTGAAGCTTTCTTT. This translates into CSARGQVNTEAFF.

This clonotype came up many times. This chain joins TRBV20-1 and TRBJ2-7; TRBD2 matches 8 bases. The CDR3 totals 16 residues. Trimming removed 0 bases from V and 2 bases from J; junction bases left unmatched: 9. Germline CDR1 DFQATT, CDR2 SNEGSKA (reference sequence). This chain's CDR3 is CSARDFISGGTYEQYF. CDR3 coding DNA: TGCAGTGCTAGAGATTTCATCTCGGGGGGGACCTACGAGCAGTACTTC.

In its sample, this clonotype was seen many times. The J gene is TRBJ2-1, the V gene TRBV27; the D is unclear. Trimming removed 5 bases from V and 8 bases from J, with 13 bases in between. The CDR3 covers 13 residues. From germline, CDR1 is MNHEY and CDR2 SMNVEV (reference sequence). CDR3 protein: CASSPLDRDEQFF. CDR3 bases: TGTGCCAGCAGTCCCCTAGACCGAGATGAGCAGTTCTTC.

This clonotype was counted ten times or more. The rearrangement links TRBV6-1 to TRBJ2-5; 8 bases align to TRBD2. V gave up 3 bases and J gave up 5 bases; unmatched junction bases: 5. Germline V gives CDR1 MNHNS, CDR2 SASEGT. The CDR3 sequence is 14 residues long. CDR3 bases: TGTGCCAGCAGTGACGTTAGCGGGACGGAGACCCAGTACTTC. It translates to CASSDVSGTETQYF.

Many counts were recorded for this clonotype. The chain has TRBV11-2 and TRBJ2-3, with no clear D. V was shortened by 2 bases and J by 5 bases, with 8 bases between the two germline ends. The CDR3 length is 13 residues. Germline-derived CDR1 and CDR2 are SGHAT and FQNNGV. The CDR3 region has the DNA TGTGCCAGCAGCTTATGGACCATAGATACGCAGTATTTT. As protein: CASSLWTIDTQYF.

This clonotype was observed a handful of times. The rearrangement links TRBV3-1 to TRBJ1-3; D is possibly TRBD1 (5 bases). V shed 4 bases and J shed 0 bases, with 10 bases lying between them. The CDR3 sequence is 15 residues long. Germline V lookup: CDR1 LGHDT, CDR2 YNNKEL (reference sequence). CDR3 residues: CASSLPTVSGNTIYF. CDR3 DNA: TGTGCCAGCAGCCTTCCGACAGTCTCTGGAAACACCATATATTTT.

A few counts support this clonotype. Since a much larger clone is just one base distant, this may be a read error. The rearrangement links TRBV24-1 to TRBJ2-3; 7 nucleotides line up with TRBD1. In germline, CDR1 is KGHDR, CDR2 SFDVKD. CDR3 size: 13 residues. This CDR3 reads CATSGPGTDTRYF. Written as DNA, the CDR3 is TGTGCCACCAGCGGACCAGGGACAGATACGCGGTATTTT.